The 24 T cell receptor beta chains below come from one sample, sequenced in a study of cytomegalovirus exposure and HLA in healthy donors. PCR employed 60 Vbeta and 13 Jbeta primers. Here immunoSEQ multiplex PCR was the method, and the copy in TCRdb shows in-frame clones only, minus some. The data show some 150,000 clones, with 60% to 75% seen just once and 6.5% to 9% held by the top ten. Sample: PBMCs. These receptor sequences come from a man under 40 in good health and CMV-seronegative.

This chain connects TRBV7-3 to TRBJ1-1; a possible D gene is TRBD1 (6 bases). Deletions cut 1 base from V and 3 bases from J, with 21 bases between. This CDR3 contains 18 residues. Germline CDR1 and CDR2: SGHTA and FQGTGA. The chain's CDR3 is CASSLRGPWDIEDTEAFF. Here the CDR3 DNA reads TGTGCCAGCAGCTTAAGGGGCCCATGGGACATTGAGGACACTGAAGCTTTCTTT. Based on the CDR3 plus reference TRBV7-3 and TRBJ1-1, the full variable domain is GAGVSQTPSNKVTEKGKYVELRCDPISGHTALYWYRQSLGQGPEFLIYFQGTGAADDSGLPNDRFFAVRPEGSVSTLKIQRTERGDSAVYLCASSLRGPWDIEDTEAFFGQGTRLTVV.

Concerning this clone: An end of the junction does not agree with germline; a read error may underlie this. The rearrangement links TRBV29-1 to TRBJ2-4; no definite D call. Germline V gives CDR1 SQVTM, CDR2 ANQGSEA. The CDR3 consists of 13 residues. CDR3: CSVESSVQNSQYF. The CDR3 coding sequence is TGCAGCGTTGAATCCTCGGTCCAAAACAGTCAGTACTTC.

The chain combines TRBV5-4 with TRBJ2-7; 9 bases are shared with TRBD1. The CDR3 is made up of 15 amino acids. From germline, CDR1 is SGHNT and CDR2 YYREEE (reference sequence). V lost 4 bases, J lost 7 bases, and 12 bases stayed unmatched. The CDR3 DNA reads as TGTGCCAGCAGCCTACCCCGGACAGGGGTAGGTGAGCAGTACTTC. Translated, it gives CASSLPRTGVGEQYF.

The chain couples TRBV9 to TRBJ2-1; 12 nucleotides line up with TRBD1. The V segment lost 5 bases and the J segment 8 bases; nucleotides outside the gene matches: 5. Germline assignment: CDR1 SGDLS and CDR2 YYNGEE. The CDR3 runs to 14 residues. The CDR3: CASRPGTGGHEQFF. Written as DNA, the CDR3 is TGTGCCAGCAGGCCCGGGACAGGGGGCCATGAGCAGTTCTTC.

The chain links TRBV5-4 to TRBJ2-2, with D hard to call. The V gene lost 2 bases and the J gene lost 0 bases, with 8 bases spanning the gap. This CDR3 spans 15 amino acids. The V gene's germline CDR1 is SGHNT and CDR2 YYREEE (reference sequence). CDR3 nucleotides: TGTGCCAGCAGCTTCCTCCAGACGAACACCGGGGAGCTGTTTTTT. Its translation: CASSFLQTNTGELFF.

The chain carries TRBV7-2 and TRBJ2-3; a possible D gene is TRBD1 (5 bases). Trimming took 1 base from V and 5 from J, leaving 13 bases between them. Per germline, CDR1 SGHTA and CDR2 FQGNSA. The CDR3 is made up of 15 amino acids. CDR3 nucleotides: TGTGCCAGCAGCTTAGGCGGCCTCCAGGGAGATACGCAGTATTTT. Translation: CASSLGGLQGDTQYF.

This chain links TRBV6-6 with TRBJ2-7; TRBD1 aligns across 11 bases. Germline CDR1 is MNHNY and CDR2 is SVGAGI (reference sequence). V gave up 5 bases and J gave up 4 bases; unmatched junction bases: 7. The CDR3 sequence is 15 residues long. For the CDR3, the DNA is TGTGCCAGCAGTACCGGACAGGGGGCAAGGTACGAGCAGTACTTC. It encodes CASSTGQGARYEQYF.

The chain employs TRBV7-2 and TRBJ2-3, with TRBD2 identical over 8 bases. Germline CDR1 and CDR2: SGHTA and FQGNSA. V trimming: 1 base; J trimming: 10 bases; junction bases outside the gene matches: 13. The CDR3 contains 16 residues. CDR3 sequence reads: CASSLVGTGGIAAQYF. CDR3 nucleotides: TGTGCCAGCAGCTTAGTAGGGACGGGGGGGATCGCGGCGCAGTATTTT.

The gene calls are TRBV11-2 and TRBJ1-3; D remains unclear. CDR3 length: 16 amino acids. CDR1 is SGHAT and CDR2 is FQNNGV in the germline V gene. The ends were cut back, 2 bases at V and 0 bases at J, with 11 bases in the middle. CDR3 residues: CASSLFTANSGNTIYF. In DNA form, the CDR3 reads TGTGCCAGCAGCTTATTTACAGCTAACTCTGGAAACACCATATATTTT. Full variable domain (outside the CDR3, taken from reference TRBV11-2 and TRBJ1-3): EAGVAQSPRYKIIEKRQSVAFWCNPISGHATLYWYQQILGQGPKLLIQFQNNGVVDDSQLPKDRFSAERLKGVDSTLKIQPAKLEDSAVYLCASSLFTANSGNTIYFGEGSWLTVV.

The chain carries TRBV30 and TRBJ1-4; D might be TRBD1 (5 bases). Germline V CDR1 and CDR2: GTSNPN, SVGIG (reference sequence). The V gene lost 2 bases and the J gene lost 4 bases, with 14 bases spanning the gap. CDR3 length: 15 residues. The CDR3 DNA reads TGTGCCTGGAGTTTTCCCGGGGGGGATAATGAAAAACTGTTTTTT. Translating gives CAWSFPGGDNEKLFF.

There are a few counts of this clone. V and J are TRBV6-5 and TRBJ2-7; the match to TRBD1 covers 9 bases. This CDR3 contains 14 residues. Germline V CDR1 and CDR2: MNHEY, SVGAGI. V lost 4 bases, J lost 6 bases, and 7 bases stayed unmatched. This CDR3 is CASSLEQGASEQYF. As DNA, the CDR3 is TGTGCCAGCAGTTTAGAACAGGGGGCGAGCGAGCAGTACTTC.

This clone has a handful of counts. The rearrangement links TRBV10-3 to TRBJ1-2; D not certain. This CDR3 comprises 16 residues. Looked up from germline, CDR1 is ENHRY and CDR2 is SYGVKD. Deletions cut 3 bases from V and 0 bases from J, with 14 bases between. CDR3 in DNA: TGTGCCATCAGTGAAGTGGCGGGCAGCTCTAACTATGGCTACACCTTC. Translating gives CAISEVAGSSNYGYTF.

This chain joins TRBV4-1 and TRBJ2-2; TRBD2 agrees at 7 bases. V lost 2 bases to trimming and J lost 8 bases; unmatched junction nucleotides: 11. The CDR3 has 16 amino acids. Germline V gene lookup returns CDR1 MGHRA and CDR2 YSYEKL. CDR3 nucleotides: TGCGCCAGCAGCCAATGGGCTGGACTAGTCTTGGGGGAGCTGTTTTTT. Translated: CASSQWAGLVLGELFF.

The chain has TRBV27 and TRBJ2-7, with D tentatively TRBD1 (6 bases). V was shortened by 2 bases and J by 3 bases, with 14 bases between the two germline ends. The CDR3 consists of 15 residues. Germline CDR1 and CDR2: MNHEY and SMNVEV (reference sequence). CDR3 sequence (DNA): TGTGCCAGCAGTTTACGCAGGGGCCTGATCTACGAGCAGTACTTC. It specifies CASSLRRGLIYEQYF.

The V gene is TRBV6-6, the J gene TRBJ1-1; D perhaps matches TRBD1 (5 bases). The V end lost 5 bases, the J end lost 4 bases, and 17 bases lay between the germline ends. Germline lookup yields CDR1 MNHNY and CDR2 SVGAGI (reference sequence). The CDR3 consists of 15 residues. In nucleotides, the CDR3 is TGTGCCAGCAGTCGCCCTGGGGGGAGACGCACTGAAGCTTTCTTT. Translation: CASSRPGGRRTEAFF.

The V and J genes are TRBV19 and TRBJ1-2; 7 bases are a match to TRBD1. This CDR3 has 12 residues. The germline V gene has CDR1 LNHDA and CDR2 SQIVND (reference sequence). Losses at the gene ends were 11 bases for V and 3 bases for J; bases not matched to a gene: 6. DNA of the CDR3: TGTGCCGGAAGGGACAGCGACTATGGCTACACCTTC. Translation gives CAGRDSDYGYTF.

The rearrangement uses TRBV18 and TRBJ2-2; D call uncertain. This CDR3 has 15 amino acids. Per the germline V gene, CDR1 is KGHSH and CDR2 is LQKENI. V dropped 1 base and J dropped 0 bases, with 6 bases sitting between them. The CDR3 region is CASSPLGSNTGELFF. The CDR3 nucleotides are TGTGCCAGCTCACCACTCGGGTCGAACACCGGGGAGCTGTTTTTT.

This clone was found once. V usage is TRBV18 and J usage is TRBJ1-1, with 7 bases lining up with TRBD1. CDR1 and CDR2 from the germline V gene are KGHSH and LQKENI. The V and J ends lost 2 bases and 0 bases, in that order; junction bases with no gene match: 6. This CDR3 spans 16 amino acids. DNA of the CDR3: TGTGCCAGCTCACCATACGCGACAGGGATGAACACTGAAGCTTTCTTT. This gives the protein CASSPYATGMNTEAFF. The full variable domain, completed using reference TRBV18 and TRBJ1-1, is NAGVMQNPRHLVRRRGQEARLRCSPMKGHSHVYWYRQLPEEGLKFMVYLQKENIIDESGMPKERFSAEFPKEGPSILRIQQVVRGDSAAYFCASSPYATGMNTEAFFGQGTRLTVV.

This clone was counted once. The V call is TRBV11-2, the J call TRBJ1-4; D not resolved. CDR3 length equals 14 residues. The germline CDR1 and CDR2 sequences are SGHAT and FQNNGV. V lost 2 bases, J lost 5 bases, and 9 bases lay in between. The CDR3 here is CASSLSGLNEKLFF. CDR3 in DNA: TGTGCCAGCAGCTTATCAGGACTCAATGAAAAACTGTTTTTT.

This clone was observed a handful of times. The J gene is TRBJ1-6, the V gene TRBV6-5, with 7 bases lining up with TRBD1. The CDR3 has 15 amino acids. V was pared by 5 bases and J by 7 bases, with 8 bases of the junction left unmatched. The germline gives CDR1 MNHEY, CDR2 SVGAGI. CDR3 region: CASSHRTGANSPLHF. CDR3 bases: TGTGCCAGCAGTCATAGGACAGGAGCCAATTCACCCCTCCACTTT.

This clone was seen only a few times. The gene calls are TRBV28 and TRBJ1-1; 8 nucleotides line up with TRBD1. Germline CDR1 is MDHEN and CDR2 is SYDVKM. V shed 6 bases, J shed 7 bases, and the junction held 10 bases outside the gene matches. CDR3 size: 14 residues. The CDR3 protein is CASSTTGARSEAFF. CDR3 in DNA: TGTGCCAGCAGCACGACAGGGGCGCGGAGTGAAGCTTTCTTT.

A single count supports this clone. This chain links TRBV11-2 with TRBJ1-1, with 7 nucleotides matching TRBD1. V was clipped by 1 base and J by 1 base; unmatched bases: 9. The CDR3 contains 17 residues. Germline V gives CDR1 SGHAT, CDR2 FQNNGV. This chain's CDR3 is CASSLGGLRGPNTEAFF. In nucleotides, the CDR3 is TGTGCCAGCAGCTTAGGGGGATTGAGGGGGCCGAACACTGAAGCTTTCTTT.

V gene TRBV30 combines with J gene TRBJ2-3, with TRBD2 identical over 10 bases. This CDR3 is 15 amino acids long. Germline V gene lookup returns CDR1 GTSNPN and CDR2 SVGIG (reference sequence). V gave up 1 base and J gave up 5 bases; unmatched junction bases: 6. DNA for the CDR3: TGTGCCTGGAGTGGGACTAGCGGAGGGGTAGATACGCAGTATTTT. This translates into CAWSGTSGGVDTQYF.

The chain recombines TRBV19 with TRBJ1-5; TRBD1 aligns across 10 bases. CDR1 is LNHDA, CDR2 SQIVND, per germline (reference sequence). This CDR3 has 18 amino acids. DNA of the CDR3: TGTGCAGGGGGACCTGGAGGCCGGGACAGGGGTTGGTATCAGCCCCAGCATTTT. It translates to CAGGPGGRDRGWYQPQHF.